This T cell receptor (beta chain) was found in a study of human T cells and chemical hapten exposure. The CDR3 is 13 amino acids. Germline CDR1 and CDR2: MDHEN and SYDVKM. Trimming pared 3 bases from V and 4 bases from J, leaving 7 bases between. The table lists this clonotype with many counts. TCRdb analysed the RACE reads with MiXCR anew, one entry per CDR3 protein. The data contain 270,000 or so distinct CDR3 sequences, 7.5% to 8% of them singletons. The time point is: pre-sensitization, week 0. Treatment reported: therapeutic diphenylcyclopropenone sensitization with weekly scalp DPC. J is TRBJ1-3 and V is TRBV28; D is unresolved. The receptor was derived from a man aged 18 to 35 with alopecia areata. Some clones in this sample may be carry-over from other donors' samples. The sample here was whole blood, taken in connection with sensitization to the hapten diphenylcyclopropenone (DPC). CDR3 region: CASSFHRGNTIYF. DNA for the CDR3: TGTGCCAGCAGTTTCCACAGAGGAAACACCATATATTTT.